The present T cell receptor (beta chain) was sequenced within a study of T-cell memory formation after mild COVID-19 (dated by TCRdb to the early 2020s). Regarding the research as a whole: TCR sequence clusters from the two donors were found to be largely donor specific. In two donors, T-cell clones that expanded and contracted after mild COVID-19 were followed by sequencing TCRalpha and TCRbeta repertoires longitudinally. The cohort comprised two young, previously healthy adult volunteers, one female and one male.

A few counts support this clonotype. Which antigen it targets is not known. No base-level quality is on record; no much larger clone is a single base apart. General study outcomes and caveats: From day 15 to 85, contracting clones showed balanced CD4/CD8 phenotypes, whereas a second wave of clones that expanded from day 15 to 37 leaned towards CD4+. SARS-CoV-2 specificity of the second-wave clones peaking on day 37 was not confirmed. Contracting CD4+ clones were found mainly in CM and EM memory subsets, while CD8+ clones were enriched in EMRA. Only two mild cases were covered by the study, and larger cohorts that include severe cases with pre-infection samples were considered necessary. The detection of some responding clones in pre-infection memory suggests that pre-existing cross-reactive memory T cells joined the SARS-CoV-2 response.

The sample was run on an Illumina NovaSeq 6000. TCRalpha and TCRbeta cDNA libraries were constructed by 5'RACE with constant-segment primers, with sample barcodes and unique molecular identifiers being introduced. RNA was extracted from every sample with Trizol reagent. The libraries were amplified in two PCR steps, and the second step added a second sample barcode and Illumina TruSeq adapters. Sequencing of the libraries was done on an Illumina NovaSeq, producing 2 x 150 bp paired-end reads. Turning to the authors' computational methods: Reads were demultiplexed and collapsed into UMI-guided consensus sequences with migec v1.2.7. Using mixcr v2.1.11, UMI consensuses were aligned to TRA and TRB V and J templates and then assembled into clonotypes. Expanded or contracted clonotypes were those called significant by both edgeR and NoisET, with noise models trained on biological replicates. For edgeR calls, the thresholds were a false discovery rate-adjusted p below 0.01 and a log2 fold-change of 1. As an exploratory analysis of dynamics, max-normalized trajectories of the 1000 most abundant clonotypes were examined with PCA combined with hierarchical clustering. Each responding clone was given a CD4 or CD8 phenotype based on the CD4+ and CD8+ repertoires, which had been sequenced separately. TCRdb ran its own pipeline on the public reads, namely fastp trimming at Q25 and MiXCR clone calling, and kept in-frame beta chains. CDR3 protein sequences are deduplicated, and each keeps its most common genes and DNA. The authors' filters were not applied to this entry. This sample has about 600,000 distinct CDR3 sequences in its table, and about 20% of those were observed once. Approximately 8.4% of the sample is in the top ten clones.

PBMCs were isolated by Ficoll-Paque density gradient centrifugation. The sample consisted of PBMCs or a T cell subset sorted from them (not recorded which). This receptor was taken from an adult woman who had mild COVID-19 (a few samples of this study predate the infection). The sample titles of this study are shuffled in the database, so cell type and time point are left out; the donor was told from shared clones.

The sequenced DNA: TGTGCCAGCAGCCGAGCGGGAGGGAATTACAATGAGCAGTTCTTC. This codes for CASSRAGGNYNEQFF. The chain uses TRBV6-5 and TRBJ2-1; TRBD2 agrees with 10 junctional bases. V is pruned by 6 bases and J by 4 bases, leaving 6 bases of the junction without a gene match. Looking up the germline V gene yields CDR1 MNHEY and CDR2 SVGAGI. Counted from cysteine to phenylalanine, this CDR3 has 15 amino acids. Of the read, only the CDR3 DNA is kept; its 45 bases are in frame from base 1.